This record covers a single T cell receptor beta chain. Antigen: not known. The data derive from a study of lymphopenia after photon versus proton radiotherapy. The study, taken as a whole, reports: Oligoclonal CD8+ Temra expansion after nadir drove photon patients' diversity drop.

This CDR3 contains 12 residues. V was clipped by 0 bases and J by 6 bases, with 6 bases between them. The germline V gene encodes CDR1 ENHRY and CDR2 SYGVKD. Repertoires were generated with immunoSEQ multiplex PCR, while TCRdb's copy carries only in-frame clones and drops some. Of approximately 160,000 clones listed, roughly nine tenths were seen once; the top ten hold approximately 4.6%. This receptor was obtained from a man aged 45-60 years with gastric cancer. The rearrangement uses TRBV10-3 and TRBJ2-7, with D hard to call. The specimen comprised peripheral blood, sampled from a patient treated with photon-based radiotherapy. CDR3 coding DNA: TGTGCCATCAGTGAGTCGACGGGCGAGCAGTACTTC. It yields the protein CAISESTGEQYF.